This T cell receptor (beta chain) was captured in a study of T cell responses to AZD1222 COVID-19 vaccine. Study-wide results and limits: The repertoires were collected only after the peak T cell response.

Pooling was applied to second doses at about 4 or about 12 weeks. V lost 2 bases to trimming and J lost 1 base, with 8 bases between them. The length of the CDR3 is 14 residues. Germline V CDR1 and CDR2: MNHNS, SASEGT. As concerns this clone: What it binds is not known.

The table came from immunoSEQ multiplex PCR; TCRdb's copy has only in-frame clones and leaves some out. Counted here are 130,000 or so clones, approximately 91% occurring once; the ten biggest clones make up more than 1%. The clonotype was recovered from an adult who received the AZD1222 COVID-19 vaccine. Sequenced here: peripheral blood, sampled 28 days after the second AZD1222 dose. The chain has TRBV6-1 and TRBJ1-1; D not certain. CDR3 amino acids: CASSETPENTEAFF. The DNA of the CDR3 is TGTGCCAGCAGTGAAACACCGGAGAACACTGAAGCTTTCTTT.